A single sample is the source of the 10 T cell receptor beta chains below, sequenced in a study of cytomegalovirus exposure and HLA in healthy donors. The PCR employed 60 Vbeta primers together with 13 Jbeta primers. Using immunoSEQ multiplex PCR, the repertoire was profiled, and TCRdb retains in-frame clones only, with some absent. The table includes some 100,000 clones, about 80% detected once. Sequenced: PBMCs. These receptor sequences come from a male donor in good health and CMV-seropositive.

The chain has TRBV7-2 and TRBJ1-5, with 7 positions matching TRBD1. V trimming: 1 base; J trimming: 6 bases; junction bases outside the gene matches: 6. Germline V gene sequence: CDR1 SGHTA, CDR2 FQGNSA. The CDR3 is made up of 15 amino acids. This chain's CDR3 is CASSLVSGGSQPQHF. The CDR3 nucleotides read TGTGCCAGCAGCTTAGTGTCAGGGGGGAGTCAGCCCCAGCATTTT.

V and J are TRBV18 and TRBJ1-6; D is unresolved. This CDR3 is 20 amino acids long. Germline lookup yields CDR1 KGHSH and CDR2 LQKENI. The V end was cut by 3 bases, the J end by 8 bases, with 29 bases between. The CDR3 DNA sequence: TGTGCCAGCTCACCGAGGCGCCTTACCCCCGTAGTGGAGGCGGATTCACCCCTCCACTTT. It is translated as CASSPRRLTPVVEADSPLHF.

This clone showed up just once. The chain employs TRBV7-2 and TRBJ1-1; 7 bases align to TRBD1. Germline trimming cut 4 bases from V and 5 bases from J; bases unmatched to any gene: 4. Germline CDR1 SGHTA, CDR2 FQGNSA. CDR3 length: 13 amino acids. DNA of the CDR3: TGTGCCAGCAGCTCGGGACAGCGGACTGAAGCTTTCTTT. Translation: CASSSGQRTEAFF.

V and J are TRBV11-2 and TRBJ2-5; D is possibly TRBD2 (6 bases). This CDR3 contains 15 residues. Germline CDR1 is SGHAT and CDR2 is FQNNGV. Trimming pared 3 bases from V and 2 bases from J, leaving 13 bases between. The CDR3 reads CASSLLAAVQETQYF. The CDR3 DNA follows: TGTGCCAGCAGCTTGTTAGCGGCCGTACAAGAGACCCAGTACTTC.

The V call is TRBV28, the J call TRBJ2-2; D call uncertain. V lost 5 bases, J lost 6 bases, and 28 bases lay in between. The CDR3 is 19 residues long. Germline CDR1 and CDR2: MDHEN and SYDVKM. The DNA for the CDR3 is TGTGCCAGCAGTCCCCTGTCCCTCCGGAGCTCCATTAAATCCGGGGAGCTGTTTTTT. It is translated as CASSPLSLRSSIKSGELFF.

The chain employs TRBV7-3 and TRBJ2-1; 12 bases line up with TRBD2. The trim removed 5 bases at V and 6 bases at J, leaving 5 bases unmatched. Per germline, CDR1 SGHTA and CDR2 FQGTGA. The CDR3 is 15 residues long. The CDR3 region has the DNA TGTGCCAGCAGCCAACTAGCGGGGGGACTCAATGAGCAGTTCTTC. Protein sequence: CASSQLAGGLNEQFF.

The chain couples TRBV27 to TRBJ2-7; D may be TRBD1 (6 bases). V was clipped by 5 bases and J by 2 bases, with 19 bases between them. Looked up from germline, CDR1 is MNHEY and CDR2 is SMNVEV (reference sequence). The CDR3 is made up of 16 amino acids. The CDR3 DNA is TGTGCCAGCAGTCCTCACCAGGGGAAGGAGGCCTACGAGCAGTACTTC. Translated: CASSPHQGKEAYEQYF.

This sequence joins TRBV5-4 and TRBJ2-1; tentative D call: TRBD2 (6 bases). CDR3 length: 13 amino acids. CDR1 is SGHNT and CDR2 is YYREEE in the germline V gene (reference sequence). The V and J ends lost 4 bases and 1 base respectively, with 6 bases between them. This chain's CDR3 is CASSRGSYNEQFF. The DNA for the CDR3 is TGTGCCAGCAGCCGGGGGTCCTACAATGAGCAGTTCTTC.

This chain connects TRBV27 to TRBJ1-2; D uncertain. V was clipped by 0 bases and J by 4 bases, with 9 bases between them. CDR1 and CDR2 from the germline V gene are MNHEY and SMNVEV (reference sequence). The CDR3 spans 14 residues. CDR3 protein: CASSLSPVAYGYTF. The DNA for the CDR3 is TGTGCCAGCAGTTTATCACCTGTGGCCTATGGCTACACCTTC.

This clone was seen only a few times. V gene TRBV5-1 combines with J gene TRBJ1-3; 7 bases are shared with TRBD1. After removal of 3 bases from V and 0 bases from J, the junction contained 3 bases not matched to a gene. The V gene's germline CDR1 is SGHRS and CDR2 YFSETQ. There are 15 residues in the CDR3. The CDR3 DNA follows: TGCGCCAGCAGCTCTGGACAGGCCTCTGGAAACACCATATATTTT. Translation: CASSSGQASGNTIYF.